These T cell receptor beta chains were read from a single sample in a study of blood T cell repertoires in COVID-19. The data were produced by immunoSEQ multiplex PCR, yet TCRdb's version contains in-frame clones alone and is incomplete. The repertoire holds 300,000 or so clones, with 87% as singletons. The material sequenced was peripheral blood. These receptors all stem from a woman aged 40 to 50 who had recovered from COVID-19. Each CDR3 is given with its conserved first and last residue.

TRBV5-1 CASSHSGWQYF
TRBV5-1 CASSLGAGGPRDEKLFF
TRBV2 CASRAHRDISNQPQHF
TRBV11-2 CASSFDRGPLLF
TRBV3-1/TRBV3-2 CASSQEQGGNEKLFF
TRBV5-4 CASSLKGGEGGYTF
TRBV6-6 CASRLAGGGEQYF
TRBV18 CASSPATGVDQPQHF
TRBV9 CASSVGLAGGQYQETQYF
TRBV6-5 CASSLYHPEETQYF
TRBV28 CASSFPSTGGRSPLHF
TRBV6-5 CASKQGSTNEKLFF
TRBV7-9 CASSFPTANYGYTF
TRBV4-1 CASSQDTGYMNTEAFF
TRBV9 CASSSRDRGNEQFF
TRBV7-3 CASSRMTGSDTQYF
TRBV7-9 CASSPLKGGEIEKLFF
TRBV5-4 CASSLGWAYGYTF
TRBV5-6 CASSLINGGYGYTF
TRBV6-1 CASSEAAGTGELFF
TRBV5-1 CASSTGTGVYEQYF
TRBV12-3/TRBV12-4 CASSLGRVNEQFF
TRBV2 CASSGDRVRETQYF
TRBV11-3 CASSSNTGAEAFF
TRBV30 CAWRVTGRYTDTQYF
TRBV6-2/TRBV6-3 CASSRPALAGGLYEQYF
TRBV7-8 CASSTHRVIYEQYF
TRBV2 CASRTTSGGYEQYF
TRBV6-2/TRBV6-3 CASSLRGPRNEQFF
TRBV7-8 CASGRQGWQPQHF
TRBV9 CASSDRGSGANVLTF
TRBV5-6 CASSFGTVNTEAFF
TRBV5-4 CASSLGGLTGYVKTQYF
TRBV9 CASSVGGGASNEQFF
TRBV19 CASSPRQGARVDTEAFF
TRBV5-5 CASIPGGRGRTEAFF
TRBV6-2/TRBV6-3 CASSYLGLLNEQFF
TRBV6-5 CADRTGGNEKLFF
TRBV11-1 CASSLARSGGLLGEQFF
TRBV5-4 CASSLEGGAFTEAFF
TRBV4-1 CASSQDPDRGREKLFF
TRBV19 CASSRQGEGGELFF
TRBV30 CAWKGQGNSPLHF
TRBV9 CASSVEAGRARMNTEAFF
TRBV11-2 CASSRGPNYGYTF
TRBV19 CASSLQDYGYTF
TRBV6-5 CASGDSHNYGYTF
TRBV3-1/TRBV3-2 CASSLRQGLALHF
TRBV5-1 CASSLVGQGAKDTQYF
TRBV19 CASTRDRGLQPQHF
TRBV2 CASRGEETQYF
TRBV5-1 CASSLAGSYEQYF
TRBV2 CASTGQGYHNEQFF
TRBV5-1 CASSLGAGAAYNEQFF
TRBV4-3 CASSQEWSRNLRGYTF
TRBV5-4 CASSLNTGWKWETQYF
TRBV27 CASSPRDIASYEQYF